These 21 T cell receptor beta chains originate from one sample sequenced in a study of T cell responses to AZD1222 COVID-19 vaccine. Measured with immunoSEQ multiplex PCR; TCRdb has only the in-frame clones, and not every one. The data contain approximately 120,000 clones, about 87% of them singletons. Specimen: peripheral blood, collected on day 0 of AZD1222 vaccination. The receptors here all came from an adult in good health.

This chain uses TRBV7-2 with TRBJ2-7; 9 positions match TRBD1. Germline CDR1 is SGHTA and CDR2 is FQGNSA. The junction had 5 bases not matched to a gene; V was cut back by 5 bases and J by 6 bases. The CDR3 runs 13 residues. CDR3 sequence reads: CASSTGQGLEQYF. The CDR3 DNA follows: TGTGCCAGCAGCACGGGACAGGGCCTCGAGCAGTACTTC.

This clone was detected a few times. Other DNA sequences in the sample encode the same CDR3. The chain joins TRBV5-1 to TRBJ1-1; D gene unclear. The CDR3 is made up of 14 amino acids. V was clipped by 0 bases and J by 3 bases, with 9 bases between them. CDR1 and CDR2 from the germline V gene are SGHRS and YFSETQ. The CDR3 spells CASSLVRGYTEAFF. DNA for the CDR3: TGCGCCAGCAGCTTGGTAAGAGGGTACACTGAAGCTTTCTTT. Variable domain in full (rest from reference TRBV5-1 and TRBJ1-1): KAGVTQTPRYLIKTRGQQVTLSCSPISGHRSVSWYQQTPGQGLQFLFEYFSETQRNKGNFPGRFSGRQFSNSRSEMNVSTLELGDSALYLCASSLVRGYTEAFFGQGTRLTVV.

CDR3 DNA sequence: TGTGCCAGCAGCCAAGGTCTAGCGGGGGGGTACCAAGAGACCCAGTACTTC. Protein product: CASSQGLAGGYQETQYF. V usage is TRBV4-2 and J usage is TRBJ2-5; 12 nucleotides agree with TRBD2. Germline V gives CDR1 LGHNA, CDR2 YNFKEQ. This CDR3 is 17 amino acids long. The junction had 3 bases not matched to a gene; V was cut back by 1 base and J by 0 bases.

This chain joins TRBV5-6 and TRBJ2-3; tentative D call: TRBD1 (5 bases). V dropped 4 bases and J dropped 2 bases, with 8 bases sitting between them. The germline CDR1 and CDR2 sequences are SGHDT and YYEEEE. The CDR3 contains 13 residues. DNA for the CDR3: TGTGCCAGCAGCAGACAGAACACAGATACGCAGTATTTT. This sequence encodes CASSRQNTDTQYF.

This chain joins TRBV2 and TRBJ1-2; TRBD1 matches 10 bases. Germline values: CDR1 SNHLY, CDR2 FYNNEI. The length of the CDR3 is 15 residues. J gave up 0 bases and V 5 bases, and 3 bases lay outside the gene matches. The CDR3 region has the DNA TGTGCCAGCAGTCGGGACAGGGGAACTAACTATGGCTACACCTTC. This codes for CASSRDRGTNYGYTF.

J is TRBJ2-5 and V is TRBV5-6; the match to TRBD1 covers 7 bases. The CDR3 contains 15 residues. Germline CDR1 is SGHDT and CDR2 is YYEEEE. After removal of 3 bases from V and 3 bases from J, the junction contained 8 bases not matched to a gene. DNA for the CDR3: TGTGCCAGCAGCTCATACGGGACAGAAGAAGAGACCCAGTACTTC. This gives the protein CASSSYGTEEETQYF.

Only a few counts were recorded for this clone. This rearrangement joins TRBV11-3 to TRBJ1-6, with TRBD1 matching 8 bases. Trimming removed 1 base from V and 5 bases from J; junction bases left unmatched: 4. Per germline, CDR1 SGHNT and CDR2 YENEEA. The CDR3 loop spans 16 amino acids. CDR3 loop: CASSLGPGQDNSPLHF. CDR3 sequence (DNA): TGTGCCAGCAGCTTAGGCCCGGGACAGGATAATTCACCCCTCCACTTT.

The V and J genes are TRBV24-1 and TRBJ2-3; D ambiguous. V lost 3 bases to trimming and J lost 0 bases, with 9 bases between them. Germline V CDR1 and CDR2: KGHDR, SFDVKD. This CDR3 has 15 residues. The CDR3: CATSDGRSSTDTQYF. CDR3 bases: TGTGCCACCAGTGATGGTAGGTCTAGCACAGATACGCAGTATTTT.

The chain links TRBV5-1 to TRBJ1-6; possibly TRBD1 for D (6 bases). The V gene's germline CDR1 is SGHRS and CDR2 YFSETQ. The CDR3 runs 14 residues. V was cut by 4 bases and J by 8 bases, with 13 bases left in between. Here the CDR3 reads CASSPGEGDSPLHF. For the CDR3, the DNA is TGCGCCAGCAGCCCGGGGGAGGGGGATTCACCCCTCCACTTT.

The chain carries TRBV9 and TRBJ2-5, with 8 bases lining up with TRBD2. Trimming at V came to 3 bases and at J to 5 bases, leaving 9 bases not matched to a gene. The germline V gene encodes CDR1 SGDLS and CDR2 YYNGEE. The CDR3 has 15 residues. CDR3 region: CASSATGGREETQYF. The CDR3 DNA sequence: TGTGCCAGCAGCGCCACGGGGGGGCGTGAGGAGACCCAGTACTTC.

This chain connects TRBV28 to TRBJ1-5; no firm D call. Between the trimmed V and J ends, which lost 2 bases and 2 bases, there was a span of 10 bases. CDR1 is MDHEN, CDR2 SYDVKM, per germline. CDR3 length: 15 residues. Here the CDR3 DNA reads TGTGCCAGCAGTTTAATTATTGAGGGCAATCAGCCCCAGCATTTT. Translated: CASSLIIEGNQPQHF.

This chain joins TRBV7-2 and TRBJ1-3; D is undetermined. The V end lost 0 bases, the J end lost 4 bases, and 10 bases lay between the germline ends. The CDR3 runs to 15 residues. CDR1 SGHTA and CDR2 FQGNSA come from the germline V gene. The CDR3 here is CASSLAPGYGNTIYF. CDR3 bases: TGTGCCAGCAGCTTAGCCCCGGGGTACGGAAACACCATATATTTT.

V usage is TRBV5-1 and J usage is TRBJ1-5, with D perhaps TRBD1 (5 bases). Germline V gene data show CDR1 as SGHRS and CDR2 as YFSETQ. CDR3 length: 13 residues. V dropped 4 bases and J dropped 4 bases, with 9 bases sitting between them. CDR3 sequence reads: CASSNGQNQPQHF. The CDR3 DNA sequence: TGCGCCAGCAGCAATGGACAAAATCAGCCCCAGCATTTT.

The chain is built from TRBV18 and TRBJ2-3; D possibly corresponds to TRBD1 (6 bases). V was trimmed by 4 bases and J by 11 bases, leaving 13 bases between them. This CDR3 region has 12 residues. CDR1 and CDR2 (germline): KGHSH, LQKENI. CDR3 DNA: TGTGCCAGCTCACTGGGCCAAGGGGGGCAGTATTTT. Its protein is CASSLGQGGQYF.

The chain employs TRBV27 and TRBJ1-1; possibly TRBD1 for D (6 bases). The CDR3 length is 13 residues. Trimming removed 0 bases at V and 7 bases at J, with 9 bases between. Germline V gene sequence: CDR1 MNHEY, CDR2 SMNVEV (reference sequence). The CDR3 DNA is TGTGCCAGCAGTTTATCGCCGGACAGTGAAGCTTTCTTT. Translated, it gives CASSLSPDSEAFF.

V is TRBV18 and J is TRBJ1-4; TRBD1 aligns across 9 bases. Germline CDR1 reads KGHSH; CDR2 reads LQKENI. V lost 3 bases to trimming and J lost 7 bases; unmatched junction nucleotides: 6. CDR3 length: 15 amino acids. Written as DNA, the CDR3 is TGTGCCAGCTCACCCCCGGGACAGGGTTTTGAAAAACTGTTTTTT. This gives the protein CASSPPGQGFEKLFF.

A few counts support this clone. In DNA form, the CDR3 reads TGCGCCAGCACCAGCTTGGGACGGTCTGGAAACACCATATATTTT. Translated: CASTSLGRSGNTIYF. The gene calls are TRBV4-1 and TRBJ1-3, with a weak D call TRBD1 (5 bases). This CDR3 is built from 15 residues. Trimming removed 7 bases from V and 1 base from J, with 14 bases in between. Germline values: CDR1 MGHRA, CDR2 YSYEKL.

The V and J genes are TRBV12-3 or TRBV12-4 and TRBJ2-1; 8 nucleotides match TRBD1. The CDR3 totals 13 residues. J gave up 2 bases and V 6 bases, and 0 bases lay outside the gene matches. Here the CDR3 reads CASRGQAYNEQFF. The CDR3 nucleotides are TGTGCCAGCAGGGGACAGGCCTACAATGAGCAGTTCTTC.

The chain has TRBV19 and TRBJ2-3; D might be TRBD2 (5 bases). The CDR3 totals 15 residues. The V end was cut by 0 bases, the J end by 1 base, with 8 bases between. Per germline, CDR1 LNHDA and CDR2 SQIVND (reference sequence). The CDR3 DNA reads as TGTGCCAGTAGTATAGAGAGGGCCGGCACAGATACGCAGTATTTT. Encoded protein: CASSIERAGTDTQYF.

J is TRBJ2-3 and V is TRBV27; no reliable D call. V lost 3 bases and J 2 bases, leaving 6 bases between the germline ends. The CDR3 runs 13 residues. The germline V gene has CDR1 MNHEY and CDR2 SMNVEV (reference sequence). The CDR3 DNA reads as TGTGCCAGCAGTTTTACCTACACAGATACGCAGTATTTT. Translating gives CASSFTYTDTQYF.

The V call is TRBV27, the J call TRBJ1-1, with D uncertain. The CDR3 is made up of 14 amino acids. Trimming took 0 bases from V and 1 from J, leaving 6 bases between them. Germline V gene sequence: CDR1 MNHEY, CDR2 SMNVEV (reference sequence). CDR3 protein: CASSLSGENTEAFF. DNA of the CDR3: TGTGCCAGCAGTTTATCAGGAGAGAACACTGAAGCTTTCTTT.